The sequence of this T cell receptor (beta chain) was determined in a study of spatial heterogeneity in lung cancer (dated by TCRdb to about 2019). About the investigation overall: Beta-chain transcripts were consistently detected in greater numbers than alpha-chain transcripts, which likely reflected higher beta-chain transcript abundance. A strong correlation was found between TCR transcript counts in tumor regions and a T cell transcriptional module score from matched bulk RNA-seq. In the raw uncorrected reads, each unique combination of TCR and UMI appeared more than ten times on average. In non-small cell lung cancer, the study quantitatively compared TCR alpha and beta repertoires across several tumor regions, matched nontumor lung, and blood. Nonsynonymous mutation counts, determined by whole-exome sequencing of tumor tissue, were related to features of the TCR repertoire. At surgery, about 210 tumor regions, approximately 64 matched nontumor lung samples and 50 to 60 PBMC samples were TCR-sequenced for both alpha and beta chains. Points the paper makes about the study in general: Additional single-cell paired TCR alpha and beta sequencing was considered necessary to confirm, at a functional level, the hypothesis that regional TCRs recognize regional mutations. The count of ubiquitous expanded TCRs correlated with the count of ubiquitous nonsynonymous mutations, and the count of regional expanded TCRs correlated with the count of regional nonsynonymous mutations. The tumor nonsynonymous mutation count correlated with the number of expanded alpha and beta TCRs within the tumor. TCR-seq coverage of tumor T cells was estimated to be only roughly 7% for alpha chains and approximately 12% for beta chains.

This clonotype was recorded at least ten times. Its antigen remains unidentified. No base quality information exists; no much larger clone differs at one position. From cysteine to phenylalanine, the CDR3 is 15 amino acids long. Left in the record is the CDR3 DNA by itself, 45 bases read in frame from the first base. V is cut back by 1 base and J by 3 bases, with 6 bases in the junction unmatched. CDR1 LGHNA and CDR2 YSLEER were looked up in the germline V gene. This specimen's time point label, per the study, means: sample taken at primary tumor resection. The donors were more than 60 patients from the lung TRACERx cohort who had early-stage, untreated non-small cell lung cancer. For TCR sequencing, whole RNA was extracted from tumor and nontumor lung tissue, or from cryopreserved PBMC samples, and no cell sorting was done. Only patients for whom sufficient RNA was available from at least two tumor regions were selected for TCR sequencing. Before being selected, tumor and adjacent nontumor lung specimens were reviewed by a lung pathologist.

Libraries were prepared through 5' RACE. The sample was run on a NextSeq 500. The TCR library protocol attached a unique molecular identifier to each TCR cDNA molecule to allow correction of PCR and sequencing errors. From the authors' description of their analysis: TCR identification, UMI-based error correction and CDR3 extraction were all carried out with Decombinator tools. TCRs above a frequency of 2 per 1,000, corresponding to the top 1% of the tumor frequency distribution, were defined as expanded. Expanded tumor TCRs statistically deemed absent (corrected P<0.05) from at least one tumor region were classed as regional, and all other expanded tumor TCRs were classed as ubiquitous. Each repertoire was subsampled 100 times to 5,000 TCRs, after which Renyi diversity was computed with the R vegan package. CDR3 similarity networks were built from amino acid triplet string-kernel similarity, with CDR3s being connected when pairwise similarity was above 0.82. The public sequencing data were trimmed at Q25 with fastp and processed into clonotypes with MiXCR by TCRdb, which kept only in-frame beta chains. Here each entry gathers all rows of one CDR3 protein and keeps the most common genes and DNA. The V and J calls reflect TCRdb's pipeline rather than the authors' work. For this sample there are around 12,000 distinct CDR3 sequences; around 6.1% appear just once. The top ten clonotypes cover roughly 3% of the sample.

Source: lung tumor tissue, taken at surgery. The receptor chain draws on TRBV4-3 and TRBJ2-7; 7 bases in the middle match TRBD1. The origin of this receptor is a female donor with early-stage non-small cell lung cancer. The encoded CDR3 is CASSQVIRQGYEQYF. Here is the DNA: TGCGCCAGCAGCCAAGTTATAAGACAGGGCTACGAGCAGTACTTC.